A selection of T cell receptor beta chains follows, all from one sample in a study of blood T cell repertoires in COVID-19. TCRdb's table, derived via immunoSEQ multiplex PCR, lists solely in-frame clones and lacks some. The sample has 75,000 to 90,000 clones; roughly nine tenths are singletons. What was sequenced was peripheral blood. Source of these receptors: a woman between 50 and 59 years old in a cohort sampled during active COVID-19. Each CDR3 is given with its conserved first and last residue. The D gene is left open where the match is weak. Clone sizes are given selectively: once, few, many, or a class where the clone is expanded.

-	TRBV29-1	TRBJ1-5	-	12	TGCAGCGTTGGTGCGAGGGATCAGCCCCAGCATTTT	CSVGARDQPQHF
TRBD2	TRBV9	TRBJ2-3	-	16	TGTGCCAGCAGCCCCCGGACGGGGGGACTCACAGATACGCAGTATTTT	CASSPRTGGLTDTQYF
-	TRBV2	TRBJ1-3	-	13	TGTGCCAGCAGTCAGGGGTACGGAAACACCATATATTTT	CASSQGYGNTIYF
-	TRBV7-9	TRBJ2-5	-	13	TGTGCCAGCAGCTTAGGACCCCCCGCGGCCCAGTACTTC	CASSLGPPAAQYF
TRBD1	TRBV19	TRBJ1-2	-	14	TGTGCCAGTAGCAGATACAGGGGGTACTATGGCTACACCTTC	CASSRYRGYYGYTF
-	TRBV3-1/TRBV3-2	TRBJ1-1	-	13	TGTGCCAGCAGTCTAACAGGGATGTCTGAAGCTTTCTTT	CASSLTGMSEAFF
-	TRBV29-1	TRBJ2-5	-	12	TGCAGCGCGCTCATGACTCAAGAGACCCAGTACTTC	CSALMTQETQYF
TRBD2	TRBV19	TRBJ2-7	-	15	TGTGCCAGTACTCCCGGGACTAGCGTCTCCTACGAGCAGTACTTC	CASTPGTSVSYEQYF
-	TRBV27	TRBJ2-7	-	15	TGTGCCAGCAGTTTGACCCGGGACACCAGCTACGAGCAGTACTTC	CASSLTRDTSYEQYF
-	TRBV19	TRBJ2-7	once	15	TGTGCCAGTTCAGGGGCTAGCCAGTACTCCTACGAGCAGTACTTC	CASSGASQYSYEQYF
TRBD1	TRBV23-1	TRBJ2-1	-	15	TGCGCCAGCAGTCGGGGGACAGGGATTTTGATTGAGCAGTTCTTC	CASSRGTGILIEQFF
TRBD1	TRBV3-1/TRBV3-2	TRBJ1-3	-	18	TGTGCCAGCAGCCAAGGGGGACAGAGGTGGCCCTCTGGAAACACCATATATTTT	CASSQGGQRWPSGNTIYF
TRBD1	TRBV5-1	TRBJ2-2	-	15	TGCGCCAGCAGCCCCTCACAGGGGATCACCGGGGAGCTGTTTTTT	CASSPSQGITGELFF
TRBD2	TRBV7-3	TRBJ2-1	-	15	TGTGCCAGCAGCTTACATAGCGGGCCTAACAATGAGCAGTTCTTC	CASSLHSGPNNEQFF
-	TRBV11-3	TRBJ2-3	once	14	TGTGCCAGCAGCCCCGCGGTTTGGGGCGATACGCAGTATTTT	CASSPAVWGDTQYF
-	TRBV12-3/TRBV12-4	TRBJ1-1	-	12	TGTGCCAGCAGTTTAACGGGTACTGAAGCTTTCTTT	CASSLTGTEAFF
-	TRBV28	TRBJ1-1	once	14	TGTGCCAGCAGTCACGAACGGGTGAACACTGAAGCTTTCTTT	CASSHERVNTEAFF
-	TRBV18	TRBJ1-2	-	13	TGTGCCAGCTCACCCACGACAGGTGATGGCTACACCTTC	CASSPTTGDGYTF
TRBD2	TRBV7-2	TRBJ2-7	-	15	TGTGCCAGCAGCTTAGCGTCGGGAGGCCTTGGCGAGCAGTACTTC	CASSLASGGLGEQYF
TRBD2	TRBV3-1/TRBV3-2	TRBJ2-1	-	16	TGTGCCAGCAGCCAAGATCGAGGACTAGTGTCCTTTAAGCAGTTCTTC	CASSQDRGLVSFKQFF
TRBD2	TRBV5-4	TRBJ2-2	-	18	TGTGCCAGCAGCTTGTGGGGGACTAGCGGGAGGTCCACCGGGGAGCTGTTTTTT	CASSLWGTSGRSTGELFF
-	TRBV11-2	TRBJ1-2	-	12	TGTGCCAGCAGCTTACAGGTGTATGGCTACACCTTC	CASSLQVYGYTF
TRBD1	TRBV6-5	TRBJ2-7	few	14	TGTGCCAGCAGTTACTCGAACAGGGGTTACGAGCAGTACTTC	CASSYSNRGYEQYF
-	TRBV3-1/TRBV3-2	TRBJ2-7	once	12	TGTGCCAGCAGCCTACGGGAGTTCGAGCAGTACTTC	CASSLREFEQYF
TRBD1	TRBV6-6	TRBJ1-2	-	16	TGTGCCAGCAGTTACAGGGGGGACAGAGCTAACTATGGCTACACCTTC	CASSYRGDRANYGYTF
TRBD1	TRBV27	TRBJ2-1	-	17	TGTGCCAGCAGCCATTCCCCCCCGGGACAGACATACAATGAGCAGTTCTTC	CASSHSPPGQTYNEQFF
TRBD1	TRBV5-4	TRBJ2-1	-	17	TGTGCCAGCAGCTTGAAGACACGGACAGGGGCTTGGAATGAGCAGTTCTTC	CASSLKTRTGAWNEQFF
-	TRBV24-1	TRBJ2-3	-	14	TGTGCCACCAGTGATGGACACAGGGCAGATACGCAGTATTTT	CATSDGHRADTQYF
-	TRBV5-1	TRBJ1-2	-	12	TGCGCCAGCAGGGGCTGGGCCTATGGCTACACCTTC	CASRGWAYGYTF
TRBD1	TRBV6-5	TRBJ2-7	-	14	TGTGCCAGCAGTCGTACAGGACAGGGCTACGAGCAGTACTTC	CASSRTGQGYEQYF
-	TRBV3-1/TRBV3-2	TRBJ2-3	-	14	TGTGCCAGCAGCCCAACTAGTTGGGGAGATACGCAGTATTTT	CASSPTSWGDTQYF
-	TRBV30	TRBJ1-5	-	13	TGTGCCTGGAGTGTACAAGGCAATCAGCCCCAGCATTTT	CAWSVQGNQPQHF
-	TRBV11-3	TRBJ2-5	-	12	TGTGCCAGCAGCTTGCCAGAAGAGACCCAGTACTTC	CASSLPEETQYF
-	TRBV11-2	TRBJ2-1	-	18	TGTGCCAGCAGCGCCAGGGGTCCAAGCGGTACTAAATACAATGAGCAGTTCTTC	CASSARGPSGTKYNEQFF
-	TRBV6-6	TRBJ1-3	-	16	TGTGCCAGCAGCCGCACAACAGGGACCCCTGGAAACACCATATATTTT	CASSRTTGTPGNTIYF
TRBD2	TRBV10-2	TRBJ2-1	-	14	TGCGCCAGCAGCTCAAGCGGGAGGGGGAATGAGCAGTTCTTC	CASSSSGRGNEQFF
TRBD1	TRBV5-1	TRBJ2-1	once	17	TGCGCCAGCAGCTTATTCCCGGGGACAGGGTCCTACAATGAGCAGTTCTTC	CASSLFPGTGSYNEQFF
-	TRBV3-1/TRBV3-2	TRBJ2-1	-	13	TGTGCCAGCAGCCCGACTCGGTCCGGTGAGCAGTTCTTC	CASSPTRSGEQFF
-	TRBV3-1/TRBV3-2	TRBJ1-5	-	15	TGTGCCAGCAGCCTCGGACAGACGGGAAATCAGCCCCAGCATTTT	CASSLGQTGNQPQHF
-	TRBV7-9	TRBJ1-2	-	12	TGTGCCAGCAGCCCTAGTACCGGTGGCTACACCTTC	CASSPSTGGYTF
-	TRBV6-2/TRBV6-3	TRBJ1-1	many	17	TGTGCCAGCAGTTATGTTACACGGGGGATCGAGAACACTGAAGCTTTCTTT	CASSYVTRGIENTEAFF